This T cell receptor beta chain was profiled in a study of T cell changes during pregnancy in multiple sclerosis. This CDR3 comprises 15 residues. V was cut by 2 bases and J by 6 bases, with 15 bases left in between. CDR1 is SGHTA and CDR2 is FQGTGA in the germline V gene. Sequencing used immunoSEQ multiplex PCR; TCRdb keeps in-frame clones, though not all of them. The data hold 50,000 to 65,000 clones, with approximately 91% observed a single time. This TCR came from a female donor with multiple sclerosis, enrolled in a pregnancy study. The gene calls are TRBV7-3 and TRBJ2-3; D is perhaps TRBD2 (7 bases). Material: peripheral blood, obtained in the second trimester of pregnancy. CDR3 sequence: CASSLQGGGVDTQYF. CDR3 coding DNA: TGTGCCAGCAGCTTACAAGGAGGGGGGGTGGATACGCAGTATTTT. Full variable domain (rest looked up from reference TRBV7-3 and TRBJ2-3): GAGVSQTPSNKVTEKGKYVELRCDPISGHTALYWYRQSLGQGPEFLIYFQGTGAADDSGLPNDRFFAVRPEGSVSTLKIQRTERGDSAVYLCASSLQGGGVDTQYFGPGTRLTVL.